These 13 T cell receptor beta chains came from one sample sequenced in a study of cytomegalovirus exposure and HLA in healthy donors. Some clones are missing from TCRdb's copy, which holds only in-frame ones; the method was immunoSEQ multiplex PCR. Here the sample spans under 70,000 clones, around 89% being singletons. Specimen: PBMCs. The receptors shown here come from a woman younger than 30 in good health and CMV-seronegative.

The genes are TRBV10-1 and TRBJ1-1; tentative D call: TRBD1 (6 bases). The CDR3 runs to 13 residues. Germline V lookup: CDR1 WNHNN, CDR2 SYGVQD (reference sequence). V was cut by 0 bases and J by 11 bases, with 13 bases left in between. The CDR3 here is CASSESGTFSAFF. CDR3 bases: TGCGCCAGCAGTGAGTCAGGGACATTTTCGGCTTTCTTT.

V and J are TRBV11-2 and TRBJ2-7, with 10 bases fitting TRBD2. Trimming took 5 bases from V and 12 from J; bases not matched to a gene: 10. The CDR3 is 13 amino acids. Germline assignment: CDR1 SGHAT and CDR2 FQNNGV. CDR3 protein: CASSEGLAGVLYF. The CDR3 DNA sequence: TGTGCCAGCAGCGAGGGGCTAGCGGGAGTCCTGTACTTC. Full variable domain (remainder filled in from reference TRBV11-2 and TRBJ2-7): EAGVAQSPRYKIIEKRQSVAFWCNPISGHATLYWYQQILGQGPKLLIQFQNNGVVDDSQLPKDRFSAERLKGVDSTLKIQPAKLEDSAVYLCASSEGLAGVLYFGPGTRLTVT.

The genes are TRBV2 and TRBJ2-1; TRBD1 is a possible D gene (6 bases). This CDR3 is built from 14 residues. V lost 6 bases, J lost 10 bases, and 19 bases lay in between. The germline V gene encodes CDR1 SNHLY and CDR2 FYNNEI. DNA of the CDR3: TGTGCCAGCAGCTACGGGACAAGGGTTAGGGAGCAGTTCTTC. This codes for CASSYGTRVREQFF.

The rearrangement joins TRBV5-1 to TRBJ1-4, with D maybe TRBD1 (6 bases). The V end lost 5 bases, the J end lost 8 bases, and 16 bases lay between the germline ends. CDR3 length: 14 residues. From germline, CDR1 is SGHRS and CDR2 YFSETQ. The CDR3 nucleotides read TGCGCCAGCAGAACCGGGACATTCGAGGAAAAACTGTTTTTT. Protein: CASRTGTFEEKLFF.

The rearrangement joins TRBV2 to TRBJ1-1; 10 bases match TRBD1. The V gene's germline CDR1 is SNHLY and CDR2 FYNNEI. The CDR3 has 12 residues. Germline trimming cut 8 bases from V and 6 bases from J; bases unmatched to any gene: 3. The CDR3 here is CASGGQGSEAFF. Here the CDR3 DNA reads TGTGCCAGCGGGGGACAGGGGTCTGAAGCTTTCTTT. Combining the CDR3 with reference TRBV2 and TRBJ1-1 gives the whole variable domain EPEVTQTPSHQVTQMGQEVILRCVPISNHLYFYWYRQILGQKVEFLVSFYNNEISEKSEIFDDQFSVERPDGSNFTLKIRSTKLEDSAMYFCASGGQGSEAFFGQGTRLTVV.

This sequence joins TRBV4-3 and TRBJ1-5; D is possibly TRBD1 (6 bases). CDR1 is LGHNA, CDR2 YSLEER, per germline. The CDR3 runs 15 residues. V was shortened by 4 bases and J by 7 bases, with 17 bases between the two germline ends. The CDR3 nucleotides are TGCGCCAGCAGCCGCCGACGGGCAGGGGCCCAGCCCCAGCATTTT. Residues: CASSRRRAGAQPQHF.

This chain connects TRBV28 to TRBJ2-1, with 9 nucleotides matching TRBD2. CDR1 and CDR2 from the germline V gene are MDHEN and SYDVKM. The CDR3 runs to 17 residues. The V segment lost 3 bases and the J segment 5 bases; nucleotides outside the gene matches: 11. The CDR3 reads CASSFAGGRAADNEQFF. The CDR3 DNA is TGTGCCAGCAGTTTCGCGGGAGGGAGGGCGGCGGACAATGAGCAGTTCTTC.

With regard to this clone: Other DNA sequences from this sample encode an identical CDR3 as well. The chain has TRBV4-3 and TRBJ2-1; 10 bases map to TRBD2. The germline V gene encodes CDR1 LGHNA and CDR2 YSLEER. The CDR3 is made up of 15 amino acids. With 5 bases clipped from V and 8 bases from J, the junction kept 9 bases outside the gene matches. The chain's CDR3 is CASSSSGGGFDEQFF. CDR3 in DNA: TGCGCCAGCAGCTCAAGCGGGGGGGGTTTCGATGAGCAGTTCTTC.

The chain carries TRBV2 and TRBJ2-3; 8 bases line up with TRBD1. This CDR3 is 16 amino acids long. After removal of 6 bases from V and 0 bases from J, the junction contained 8 bases not matched to a gene. Germline V CDR1 and CDR2: SNHLY, FYNNEI. As DNA, the CDR3 is TGTGCCAGCAGCGCGGACAGGGTGACTAGCACAGATACGCAGTATTTT. It specifies CASSADRVTSTDTQYF.

The chain carries TRBV5-1 and TRBJ2-5; D is perhaps TRBD2 (6 bases). From germline, CDR1 is SGHRS and CDR2 YFSETQ. Trimming shortened V by 6 bases and J by 2 bases, and 17 bases separated the two germline ends. The CDR3 length is 15 residues. The CDR3 protein is CASTRSLGGQETQYF. The CDR3 coding sequence is TGCGCCAGCACCCGGTCGCTGGGGGGACAAGAGACCCAGTACTTC.

Within the sample, this clone is medium-sized. V gene TRBV9 combines with J gene TRBJ2-3; 9 nucleotides align to TRBD2. Germline assignment: CDR1 SGDLS and CDR2 YYNGEE. CDR3 size: 15 residues. The V gene end was trimmed by 2 bases and the J gene end by 6 bases; junction bases not matched to a gene: 7. The CDR3 DNA reads as TGTGCCAGCAGCGTGCTAGCGGGGCCCATTGATACGCAGTATTTT. This gives the protein CASSVLAGPIDTQYF.

The chain links TRBV15 to TRBJ2-4; TRBD2 aligns across 10 bases. V trimming: 0 bases; J trimming: 1 base; junction bases outside the gene matches: 6. CDR1 is LNHNV and CDR2 is YYDKDF in the germline V gene (reference sequence). The CDR3 has 18 residues. The CDR3 bases are TGTGCCACCAGCAGAGATCTAGCGGGAGCGGGGGCCAAAAACATTCAGTACTTC. The encoded protein is CATSRDLAGAGAKNIQYF.

The V call is TRBV27, the J call TRBJ1-2; D might be TRBD1 (5 bases). Per the germline V gene, CDR1 is MNHEY and CDR2 is SMNVEV (reference sequence). Trimming shortened V by 4 bases and J by 0 bases, and 15 bases separated the two germline ends. The CDR3 length is 16 residues. CDR3 coding DNA: TGTGCCAGCAGTTCACGGGTGGGCAGGGCTAACTATGGCTACACCTTC. Amino acids: CASSSRVGRANYGYTF.